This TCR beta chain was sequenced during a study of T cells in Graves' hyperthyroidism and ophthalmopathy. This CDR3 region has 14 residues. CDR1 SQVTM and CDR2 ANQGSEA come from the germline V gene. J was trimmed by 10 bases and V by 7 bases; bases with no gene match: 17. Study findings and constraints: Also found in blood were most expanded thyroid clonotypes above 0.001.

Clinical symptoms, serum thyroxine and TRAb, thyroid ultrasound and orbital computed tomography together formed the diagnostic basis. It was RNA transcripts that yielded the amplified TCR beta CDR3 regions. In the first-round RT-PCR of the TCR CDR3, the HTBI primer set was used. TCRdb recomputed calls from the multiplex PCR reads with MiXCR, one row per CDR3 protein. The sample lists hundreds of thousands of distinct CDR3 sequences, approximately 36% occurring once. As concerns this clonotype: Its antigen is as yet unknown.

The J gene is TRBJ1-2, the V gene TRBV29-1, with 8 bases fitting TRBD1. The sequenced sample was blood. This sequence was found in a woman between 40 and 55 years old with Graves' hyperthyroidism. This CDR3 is CSGLQGDGWADYTF. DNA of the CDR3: TGCAGCGGCCTACAGGGGGACGGATGGGCCGACTACACCTTC.